This T cell receptor beta chain is drawn from a study of technical replicates of blood from a few donors. Produced via immunoSEQ multiplex PCR; TCRdb's table is partial and in-frame only. This repertoire shows about 100,000 clones, roughly 95% found once; its top ten account for 0.21%. Trimming took 1 base from V and 2 from J, leaving 12 bases between them. The germline V gene has CDR1 SGHVS and CDR2 FQNEAQ. The CDR3 has 15 residues. This sequence originates from a human donor in good health. Sequencing used T cells isolated from PBMCs. The chain is built from TRBV7-8 and TRBJ2-7; D call uncertain. The CDR3 region is CASSLVRGSTYEQYF. The CDR3 DNA sequence: TGTGCCAGCAGCTTAGTTCGAGGATCTACCTACGAGCAGTACTTC.